The clone carrying this TCR beta chain occurred once. The source of the sample is a study of blood T cell repertoires in COVID-19. Background on the study: Samples representing acute and convalescent COVID-19 were sourced from the United States, Italy and Spain. Sources were T cells, B-cell-depleted T cells, or PBMCs; the material itself was cDNA or gDNA.

Germline CDR1 reads MGHRA; CDR2 reads YSYEKL. This CDR3 has 14 residues. Germline trimming cut 3 bases from V and 9 bases from J; bases unmatched to any gene: 5. Original methodology: Estimated nucleated cell counts came from reference gene primer amplification. Sequenced by immunoSEQ multiplex PCR; TCRdb stores in-frame clones only, minus some. The V and J calls and the clone size are those of that table, but D and trimming were determined from the DNA. The sample has approximately 93,000 clones; around nine tenths are singletons. It was during active infection that Seattle patients were enrolled and then longitudinally followed.

Sequences were obtained from peripheral blood. This TCR came from a man in his fifties or sixties with COVID-19, enrolled during active disease. The chain employs TRBV4-1 and TRBJ2-1; 10 nucleotides match TRBD2. The CDR3 sequence is CASSQDWTSGEQFF. DNA of the CDR3: TGCGCCAGCAGCCAGGACTGGACTAGCGGTGAGCAGTTCTTC.